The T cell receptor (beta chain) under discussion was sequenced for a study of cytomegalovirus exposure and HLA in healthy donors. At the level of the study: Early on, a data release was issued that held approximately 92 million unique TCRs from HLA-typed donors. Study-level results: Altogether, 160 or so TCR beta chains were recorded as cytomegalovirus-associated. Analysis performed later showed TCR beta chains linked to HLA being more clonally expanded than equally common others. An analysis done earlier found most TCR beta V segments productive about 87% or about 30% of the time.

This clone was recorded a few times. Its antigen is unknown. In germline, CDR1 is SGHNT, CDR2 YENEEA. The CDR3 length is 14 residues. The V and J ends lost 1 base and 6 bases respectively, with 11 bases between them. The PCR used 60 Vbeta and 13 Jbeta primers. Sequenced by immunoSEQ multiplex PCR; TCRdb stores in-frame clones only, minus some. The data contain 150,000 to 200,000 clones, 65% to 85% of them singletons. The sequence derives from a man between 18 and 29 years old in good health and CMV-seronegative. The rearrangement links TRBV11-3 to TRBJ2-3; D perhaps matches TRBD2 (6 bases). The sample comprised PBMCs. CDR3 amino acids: CASSLGTRGDTQYF. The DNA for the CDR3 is TGTGCCAGCAGCTTAGGGACCCGGGGGGATACGCAGTATTTT.